The rows below give T cell receptor beta chains drawn from one sample of a study of T cell repertoires in cytomegalovirus infection. One entry per CDR3 protein, called by TCRdb with MiXCR from the reads. The sample contains about 360,000 distinct CDR3 sequences, approximately 18% of which appear only once. The specimen was PBMCs. All receptors derive from a human donor in good health (CMV status not recorded). Some clones in this sample may be carry-over from other donors' samples. CDR3s include the opening cysteine and the closing phenylalanine or tryptophan. The D gene is left open where the match is weak. Not all rows give a size; the values are once, few, many and, for expanded clones, a class.

size	V	D	J	CDR3	DNA
many	TRBV7-8	TRBD2	TRBJ2-1	CASSKLAGAVYEQFF	TGTGCCAGCAGCAAGCTAGCGGGAGCGGTCTATGAGCAGTTCTTC
few	TRBV7-2	TRBD2	TRBJ2-5	CASSRTGLAGVPRTQYF	TGTGCCAGCAGCCGAACCGGACTAGCGGGAGTGCCCAGGACCCAGTACTTC
.	TRBV6-6	TRBD2	TRBJ2-3	CASSPLGTSGTDTQYF	TGTGCCAGCAGTCCGCTCGGGACTAGCGGGACAGATACGCAGTATTTT
many	TRBV12-3/TRBV12-4	.	TRBJ1-4	CASSLREKLFF	TGTGCCAGCAGTTTACGTGAAAAACTGTTTTTT
many	TRBV18	TRBD2	TRBJ2-1	CASSPMKRGTHNEQFF	TGTGCCAGCTCACCAATGAAGCGGGGGACCCACAATGAGCAGTTCTTC
.	TRBV11-2	.	TRBJ1-3	CASSPSRDGGNTIYF	TGTGCCAGCAGCCCGTCCCGGGACGGCGGAAACACCATATATTTT
.	TRBV10-3	.	TRBJ2-7	CAIRTTNEQYF	TGTGCCATCAGAACCACGAACGAGCAGTACTTC
.	TRBV11-3	.	TRBJ2-3	CASSSSLVDTQYF	TGTGCCAGCAGCTCCTCCCTAGTGGATACGCAGTATTTT
.	TRBV12-3/TRBV12-4	.	TRBJ2-3	CASRPGTRTDTQYF	TGTGCCAGCAGACCCGGGACGCGTACAGATACGCAGTATTTT
few	TRBV6-2/TRBV6-3	.	TRBJ2-3	CASSYPPTDTQYF	TGTGCCAGCAGTTACCCCCCGACAGATACGCAGTATTTT